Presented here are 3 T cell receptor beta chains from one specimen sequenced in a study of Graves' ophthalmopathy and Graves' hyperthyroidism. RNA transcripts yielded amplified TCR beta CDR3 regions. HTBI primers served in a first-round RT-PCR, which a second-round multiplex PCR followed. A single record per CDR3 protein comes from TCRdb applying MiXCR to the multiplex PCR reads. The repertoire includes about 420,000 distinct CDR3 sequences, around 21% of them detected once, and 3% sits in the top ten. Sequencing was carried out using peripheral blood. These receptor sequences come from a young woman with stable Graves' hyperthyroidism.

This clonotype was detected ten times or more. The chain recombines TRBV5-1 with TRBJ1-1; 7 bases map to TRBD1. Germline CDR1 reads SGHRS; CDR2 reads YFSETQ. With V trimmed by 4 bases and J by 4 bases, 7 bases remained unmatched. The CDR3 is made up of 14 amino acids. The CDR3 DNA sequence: TGCGCCAGCAGCACCCGCTACAGGGGCACTGAAGCTTTCTTT. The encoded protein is CASSTRYRGTEAFF.

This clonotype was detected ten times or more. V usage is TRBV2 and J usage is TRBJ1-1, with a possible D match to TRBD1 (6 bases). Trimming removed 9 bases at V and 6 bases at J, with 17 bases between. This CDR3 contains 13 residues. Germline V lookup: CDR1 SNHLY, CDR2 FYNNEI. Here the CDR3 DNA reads TGTGCCAGTTGTGGGGGGGGCGTTGCTGAAGCTTTCTTT. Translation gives CASCGGGVAEAFF.

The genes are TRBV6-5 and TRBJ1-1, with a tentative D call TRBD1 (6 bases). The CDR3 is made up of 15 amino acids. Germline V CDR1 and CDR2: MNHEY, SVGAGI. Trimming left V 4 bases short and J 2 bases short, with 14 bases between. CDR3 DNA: TGTGCCAGCAGTTCCCAATACGGGACAAACACTGAAGCTTTCTTT. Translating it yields CASSSQYGTNTEAFF.